These 14 T cell receptor beta chains were sequenced from one sample in a study of blood T cell repertoires in COVID-19. Sequenced by immunoSEQ multiplex PCR; TCRdb stores in-frame clones only, minus some. This table holds fewer than 55,000 clones, about 82% found once. The sample taken for sequencing was peripheral blood. These TCRs come from a woman in her sixties with acute or convalescent COVID-19.

The sample holds a few counts of this clone. The chain links TRBV28 to TRBJ1-6, with TRBD1 as a possible D gene (6 bases). Germline CDR1 is MDHEN and CDR2 is SYDVKM. The CDR3 has 14 amino acids. The ends were cut back, 6 bases at V and 7 bases at J, with 13 bases in the middle. DNA of the CDR3: TGTGCCAGCAGAAACAGGGTGTCCAATTCACCCCTCCACTTT. Its protein is CASRNRVSNSPLHF.

V gene TRBV21-1 combines with J gene TRBJ2-1; the table's TRBD2 call for D was not verified on the DNA. TRBV21-1 is described as a pseudogene. The CDR3 runs 19 residues. In nucleotides, the CDR3 is TGTGCCAGCAGCAGACCGGGGACTAGCGGGAGGACGACCTACAATGAGCAGTTCTTC. It codes for CASSRPGTSGRTTYNEQFF.

The gene calls are TRBV30 and TRBJ2-6, with D possibly being TRBD1 (6 bases). CDR1 and CDR2 (germline): GTSNPN, SVGIG (reference sequence). The CDR3 has 17 amino acids. Between the trimmed V and J ends, which lost 0 bases and 4 bases, there was a span of 16 bases. The CDR3 region is CAWSVQGSSYGANVLTF. CDR3 nucleotides: TGTGCCTGGAGTGTACAGGGTTCATCCTACGGGGCCAACGTCCTGACTTTC.

The J gene is TRBJ2-1, the V gene TRBV7-6; 10 bases map to TRBD2. V lost 2 bases, J lost 4 bases, and 2 bases stayed unmatched. The CDR3 sequence is 15 residues long. The germline gives CDR1 SGHVS, CDR2 FNYEAQ. The CDR3 nucleotides read TGTGCCAGCAGCTTAACAGCGGGAGGGTACAATGAGCAGTTCTTC. Encoded protein: CASSLTAGGYNEQFF.

The chain employs TRBV7-3 and TRBJ2-6; D is perhaps TRBD1 (5 bases). There are 17 residues in the CDR3. CDR1 is SGHTA, CDR2 FQGTGA, per germline. Trimming took off 0 bases at V and 2 bases at J, with 11 bases between the two ends. CDR3 sequence reads: CASSLTVAGTGANVLTF. The CDR3 DNA is TGTGCCAGCAGCTTAACGGTTGCAGGGACTGGGGCCAACGTCCTGACTTTC. The whole variable domain, filled in from reference TRBV7-3 and TRBJ2-6, reads GAGVSQTPSNKVTEKGKYVELRCDPISGHTALYWYRQSLGQGPEFLIYFQGTGAADDSGLPNDRFFAVRPEGSVSTLKIQRTERGDSAVYLCASSLTVAGTGANVLTFGAGSRLTVL.

Here the CDR3 reads CASSFRPKETQYF. CDR3 nucleotide sequence: TGTGCCAGCAGTTTTCGCCCTAAAGAGACCCAGTACTTC. V is TRBV27 and J is TRBJ2-5, with D hard to call. Germline V gene lookup returns CDR1 MNHEY and CDR2 SMNVEV (reference sequence). The CDR3 is made up of 13 amino acids. Trimming stripped 3 bases from V and 3 bases from J, with 8 bases between.

V gene TRBV13 combines with J gene TRBJ1-2; no reliable D call. Germline lookup yields CDR1 PRHDT and CDR2 FYEKMQ (reference sequence). This CDR3 has 16 residues. Trimming pared 5 bases from V and 1 base from J, leaving 17 bases between. CDR3: CASSLRTGRLNYGYTF. The CDR3 nucleotides read TGTGCCAGCAGCCTTAGAACGGGTCGCCTTAACTATGGCTACACCTTC.

The chain uses TRBV6-5 and TRBJ1-2; 10 bases map to TRBD1. Trimming cost V 6 bases and J 5 bases; bases outside gene matches: 9. Germline V gives CDR1 MNHEY, CDR2 SVGAGI. The CDR3 is 15 residues long. CDR3: CASRLGQGELYGYTF. CDR3 coding DNA: TGTGCCAGCAGATTAGGACAGGGGGAATTGTATGGCTACACCTTC.

As DNA, the CDR3 is TGTGCCAGCAGTTTATTGGGGACAGGGGGCGATTATTCACCCCTCCACTTT. As protein: CASSLLGTGGDYSPLHF. The chain combines TRBV28 with TRBJ1-6; 12 bases match TRBD1. CDR1 and CDR2 (germline): MDHEN, SYDVKM. The CDR3 spans 17 residues. The V segment lost 1 base and the J segment 8 bases; nucleotides outside the gene matches: 6.

The chain employs TRBV7-9 and TRBJ1-1, with D unresolved. The CDR3 runs 13 residues. CDR1 and CDR2 from the germline V gene are SEHNR and FQNEAQ (reference sequence). Trimming cost V 7 bases and J 2 bases, with 11 bases left between them. The CDR3 is CASNGVLNTEAFF. The CDR3 nucleotides read TGTGCCAGCAACGGGGTCCTCAACACTGAAGCTTTCTTT.

The V and J genes are TRBV28 and TRBJ2-1; D is undetermined. Germline V gives CDR1 MDHEN, CDR2 SYDVKM. The CDR3 extends over 14 amino acids. V lost 7 bases and J 7 bases, leaving 17 bases between the germline ends. The CDR3 DNA sequence: TGTGCCAGCACCGCAGGTGGAAAAAAAAATGAGCAGTTCTTC. Its translation is CASTAGGKKNEQFF.

This chain links TRBV19 with TRBJ1-1; D perhaps matches TRBD1 (6 bases). Trimming stripped 10 bases from V and 8 bases from J, with 14 bases between. Germline loops: CDR1 LNHDA, CDR2 SQIVND (reference sequence). The CDR3 extends over 11 amino acids. The CDR3 region is CAILQGLEAFF. Here the CDR3 DNA reads TGTGCCATCCTCCAGGGGTTGGAAGCTTTCTTT.

The V and J genes are TRBV6-5 and TRBJ2-1, with 13 bases identical to TRBD2. Germline values: CDR1 MNHEY, CDR2 SVGAGI. With V trimmed by 6 bases and J by 7 bases, 6 bases remained unmatched. This CDR3 is 15 amino acids long. The CDR3 reads CASSRRGLAGNEQFF. The CDR3 DNA is TGTGCCAGCAGCCGGAGGGGACTAGCGGGGAATGAGCAGTTCTTC.

The chain links TRBV5-1 to TRBJ1-1; 7 bases align to TRBD1. The CDR3 has 15 residues. Trimming removed 0 bases from V and 1 base from J; junction bases left unmatched: 3. Looked up from germline, CDR1 is SGHRS and CDR2 is YFSETQ. CDR3 sequence reads: CASSLATGPNTEAFF. In DNA form, the CDR3 reads TGCGCCAGCAGCTTGGCGACAGGGCCGAACACTGAAGCTTTCTTT.